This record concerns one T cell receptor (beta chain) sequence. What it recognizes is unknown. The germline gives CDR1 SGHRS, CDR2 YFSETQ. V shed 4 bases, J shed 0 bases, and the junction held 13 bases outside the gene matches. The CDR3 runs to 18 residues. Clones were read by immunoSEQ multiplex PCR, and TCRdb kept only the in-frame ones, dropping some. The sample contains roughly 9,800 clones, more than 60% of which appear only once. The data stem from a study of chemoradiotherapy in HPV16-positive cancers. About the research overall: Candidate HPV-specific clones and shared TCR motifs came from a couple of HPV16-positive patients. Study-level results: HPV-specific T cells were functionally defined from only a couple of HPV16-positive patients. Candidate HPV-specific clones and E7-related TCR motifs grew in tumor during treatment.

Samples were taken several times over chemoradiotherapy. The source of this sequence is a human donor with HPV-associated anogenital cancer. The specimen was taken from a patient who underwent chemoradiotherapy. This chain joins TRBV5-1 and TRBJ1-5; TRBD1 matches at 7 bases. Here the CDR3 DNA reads TGCGCCAGCAGCATGCGACAGGGTGGTGGATATAGCAATCAGCCCCAGCATTTT. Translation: CASSMRQGGGYSNQPQHF.